This T cell receptor beta chain was profiled in a study of blood T cell repertoires in COVID-19. Study at large: Collection of acute and convalescent COVID-19 samples took place in the United States, Italy and Spain.

This clone appeared a single time. CDR1 SQVTM and CDR2 ANQGSEA come from the germline V gene. The junction had 4 bases not matched to a gene; V was cut back by 4 bases and J by 8 bases. This CDR3 is built from 11 residues. Authors' data handling: Amplification from reference gene primers served as the basis for estimated nucleated cell counts. Data came from immunoSEQ multiplex PCR; TCRdb stores just in-frame clones and leaves some out. V, J and clone size were drawn from that table, and D and trimming were deduced from the DNA. The table shows about 110,000 clones, with around 83% occurring only once.

This chain uses TRBV29-1 with TRBJ1-2; 7 bases are shared with TRBD1. The sequence derives from a man between 65 and 85 years old with acute or convalescent COVID-19. Sample: peripheral blood. CDR3 bases: TGCAGCGTTGGACAGGGTGAAGGCTACACCTTC. Translation: CSVGQGEGYTF.